The TCR beta chain under discussion was sequenced for a study of blood T cell repertoires in COVID-19. Study overall: Both acute and convalescent COVID-19 samples were obtained from the United States, Italy and Spain.

Germline CDR1 SGHKS, CDR2 YYEKEE (reference sequence). Trimming pared 0 bases from V and 4 bases from J, leaving 11 bases between. This CDR3 has 14 amino acids. The authors' processing: Amplification of reference gene primers provided the estimated nucleated cell counts. Only in-frame clones appear in the TCRdb table, and some are missing; sequencing was by immunoSEQ multiplex PCR. That table supplies the V and J calls and clone size; D and trimming were determined from the DNA. The repertoire holds approximately 120,000 clones, with about 87% as singletons. The source of this sequence is a human donor in a cohort sampled during active COVID-19. The V gene is TRBV5-5, the J gene TRBJ2-7; tentative D call: TRBD2 (6 bases). Sequencing used peripheral blood. In DNA, the CDR3 is TGTGCCAGCAGCTTGGGGGCGGGGATATACGAGCAGTACTTC. It translates to CASSLGAGIYEQYF.